This T cell receptor beta chain is drawn from a study of beta chain features in type 1 diabetes. The germline V gene has CDR1 MNHNS and CDR2 SASEGT. The CDR3 is made up of 14 amino acids. V was pared by 1 base and J by 9 bases, with 16 bases between. On this clone itself: The target antigen is unknown.

Findings and caveats of the study: There were fewer insertions and more deletions at the VDJ junctions of type 1 diabetes patients.

Expressed TCRB transcripts were sequenced because the entire RNA isolate underwent reverse transcription. Around 3.8 million reads per sample were averaged for naive, central memory and regulatory samples. The repertoire was sequenced with immunoSEQ multiplex PCR; TCRdb's copy has only in-frame clones and lacks some. The table has some 250,000 clones, 27% seen once. The sequencing input was central memory CD4+ T cells from blood. This TCR came from a man younger than 40 in good health. The rearrangement joins TRBV6-1 to TRBJ2-7; D is uncertain. The CDR3 loop reads CASSEVGPDKGQYF. CDR3 sequence (DNA): TGTGCCAGCAGTGAAGTCGGTCCCGATAAGGGGCAGTACTTC.